The entry that follows covers one T cell receptor beta chain sequence. In the original analysis: Amplification of reference gene primers was used by the study to estimate nucleated cell counts. The protocol was immunoSEQ multiplex PCR, while the TCRdb copy is restricted to in-frame clones and leaves out a portion. The DNA was the basis for D and trimming; V, J and clone size are from that table. The sample lists 60,000 or so clones; 75% to 90% were seen once. This specimen belongs to a study of blood T cell repertoires in COVID-19. Whole-study context: Whether acute or convalescent, the COVID-19 samples came from the United States, Italy and Spain. From T cells, B-cell-depleted T cells, or PBMCs came the material, which was cDNA or gDNA.

What was sequenced was peripheral blood. The clonotype originates from a human donor with active COVID-19. The donor label of this sample is uncertain.

The CDR3 spells CASSPSGLSNEKLFF. For the CDR3, the DNA is TGTGCCAGCTCACCCTCAGGGCTGTCTAATGAAAAACTGTTTTTT. The chain links TRBV18 to TRBJ1-4; TRBD1 might be the D (5 bases). The germline CDR1 and CDR2 sequences are KGHSH and LQKENI. The CDR3 has 15 residues. V dropped 3 bases and J dropped 3 bases, with 11 bases sitting between them.